This TCR beta chain was identified in a study of OX40 agonist ivuxolimab in advanced cancers. Overall study context: Hepatocellular carcinoma, melanoma, renal cell or head and neck cancer occurred in dose-escalation patients. Two cutaneous melanoma patients and one hepatocellular carcinoma patient, three in all, had partial responses. Study-level results: Clones of CD4+ and CD8+ blood T cells grew by week 6 at doses of 0.1 to 3.0 mg/kg. Antigen specificity remained undetermined for the expanded peripheral T cells.

Looked up from germline, CDR1 is SNHLY and CDR2 is FYNNEI. The CDR3 has 14 amino acids. V gave up 10 bases and J gave up 6 bases, with 16 bases separating them. This clone was observed a few times. Antigen: not known. Assay used: immunoSEQ multiplex PCR; TCRdb lists only in-frame clones, some missing. The sample contains roughly 82,000 clones, roughly 90% of which appear only once. The chain couples TRBV2 to TRBJ1-6, with D possibly being TRBD1 (5 bases). The TCR was taken from an adult with an advanced solid tumor such as melanoma, head and neck, liver or kidney cancer. This sample comprised CD4+ or CD8+ T cells sorted from blood, obtained in a trial of the OX40 agonist ivuxolimab. The chain's CDR3 is CAIPLAGPNSPLHF. Written as DNA, the CDR3 is TGTGCCATTCCCCTGGCAGGGCCTAATTCACCCCTCCACTTT.